Following are 18 T cell receptor beta chains from one sample sequenced in a study of cytomegalovirus exposure and HLA in healthy donors. PCR amplification relied on 60 Vbeta primers (plus 13 Jbeta primers). TCRdb's copy holds only in-frame clones and misses some; the assay was immunoSEQ multiplex PCR. The data hold around 110,000 clones, with around 74% observed a single time. Input material: PBMCs. The receptors stem from a woman in her late teens or twenties in good health and CMV-seronegative.

This clone was recorded a few times. The J gene is TRBJ2-5, the V gene TRBV9, with D maybe TRBD2 (6 bases). Germline CDR1 reads SGDLS; CDR2 reads YYNGEE. The CDR3 loop spans 13 amino acids. V lost 0 bases to trimming and J lost 5 bases, with 8 bases between them. CDR3 amino acids: CASSVEGGETQYF. The CDR3 coding sequence is TGTGCCAGCAGCGTAGAAGGAGGGGAGACCCAGTACTTC.

This sequence joins TRBV27 and TRBJ1-1, with 7 bases aligning to TRBD1. With V trimmed by 4 bases and J by 1 base, 6 bases remained unmatched. The CDR3 is made up of 15 amino acids. CDR1 is MNHEY, CDR2 SMNVEV, per germline (reference sequence). The CDR3 nucleotides read TGTGCCAGCAGTTCCCGACAGGGTACGAACACTGAAGCTTTCTTT. Translated: CASSSRQGTNTEAFF.

The V gene is TRBV5-5, the J gene TRBJ2-1, with 7 bases lining up with TRBD1. This CDR3 contains 15 residues. V lost 4 bases and J lost 3; bases outside the gene matches: 7. Germline V lookup: CDR1 SGHKS, CDR2 YYEKEE (reference sequence). Written as DNA, the CDR3 is TGTGCCAGCAGCCGAAGTGGGACAGACTACAATGAGCAGTTCTTC. This sequence encodes CASSRSGTDYNEQFF.

The genes are TRBV5-1 and TRBJ2-2; 8 positions agree with TRBD2. This CDR3 spans 16 amino acids. J lost 5 bases, V lost 5 bases, and 11 bases had no gene match. Looked up from germline, CDR1 is SGHRS and CDR2 is YFSETQ. CDR3 in amino acids: CASSIAGTSGTGELFF. For the CDR3, the DNA is TGCGCCAGCAGTATCGCCGGGACTAGTGGTACCGGGGAGCTGTTTTTT.

CDR3 sequence reads: CASSLTGALNTEAFF. The CDR3 DNA sequence: TGTGCCAGCAGTTTGACAGGGGCCTTGAACACTGAAGCTTTCTTT. V and J are TRBV28 and TRBJ1-1; 8 bases line up with TRBD1. The CDR3 has 15 residues. With V trimmed by 3 bases and J by 0 bases, 3 bases remained unmatched. Germline loops: CDR1 MDHEN, CDR2 SYDVKM.

The V and J genes are TRBV5-1 and TRBJ2-2; D is unclear. Trimming cost V 4 bases and J 4 bases, with 11 bases left between them. Germline V lookup: CDR1 SGHRS, CDR2 YFSETQ. There are 14 residues in the CDR3. The CDR3 is CASSLTLTTGELFF. CDR3 DNA: TGCGCCAGCAGCCTAACTTTAACCACCGGGGAGCTGTTTTTT.

The J gene is TRBJ1-2, the V gene TRBV15; 8 bases line up with TRBD1. The CDR3 extends over 17 amino acids. CDR1 LNHNV and CDR2 YYDKDF come from the germline V gene (reference sequence). V trimming: 1 base; J trimming: 0 bases; junction bases outside the gene matches: 7. As DNA, the CDR3 is TGTGCCACCAGCAGAGGAGGGACAGGAGTCTCTAACTATGGCTACACCTTC. This codes for CATSRGGTGVSNYGYTF.

The V gene is TRBV2, the J gene TRBJ1-1; D is unresolved. This CDR3 contains 13 residues. Trimming stripped 10 bases from V and 5 bases from J, with 17 bases between. The germline gives CDR1 SNHLY, CDR2 FYNNEI. CDR3: CANRPSGGTEAFF. Here the CDR3 DNA reads TGTGCCAACCGCCCTAGTGGTGGAACTGAAGCTTTCTTT.

The chain recombines TRBV14 with TRBJ1-1; 11 bases agree with TRBD1. Looked up from germline, CDR1 is SGHDN and CDR2 is FVKESK. CDR3 length: 15 residues. Trimming removed 4 bases from V and 9 bases from J; junction bases left unmatched: 10. The chain's CDR3 is CASSLRTGGESQAFF. The DNA for the CDR3 is TGTGCCAGCAGCCTACGGACAGGGGGCGAGTCTCAAGCTTTCTTT.

The chain employs TRBV18 and TRBJ2-7; D not certain. The CDR3 loop spans 15 amino acids. Germline loops: CDR1 KGHSH, CDR2 LQKENI. Trimming stripped 1 base from V and 2 bases from J, with 12 bases between. The chain's CDR3 is CASSPREYGPYEQYF. CDR3 DNA sequence: TGTGCCAGCTCACCACGAGAATATGGTCCCTACGAGCAGTACTTC.

The table lists this clone with a few counts. V and J are TRBV5-6 and TRBJ1-1, with D perhaps matching TRBD1 (5 bases). Trimming took 4 bases from V and 7 from J, leaving 17 bases between them. CDR3 length: 14 residues. Per germline, CDR1 SGHDT and CDR2 YYEEEE. DNA for the CDR3: TGTGCCAGCAGCACAGGACGGAAAGCCGTTGAAGCTTTCTTT. Residues: CASSTGRKAVEAFF.

The V and J genes are TRBV27 and TRBJ2-7, with D unclear. Germline V gene lookup returns CDR1 MNHEY and CDR2 SMNVEV (reference sequence). The CDR3 totals 13 residues. Trimming cost V 4 bases and J 6 bases, with 13 bases left between them. The CDR3 loop is CASSSLTSFEQYF. In nucleotides, the CDR3 is TGTGCCAGCAGTTCCCTAACTTCGTTCGAGCAGTACTTC.

This clone has just a few counts. The chain links TRBV6-1 to TRBJ1-2; TRBD1 is a possible D gene (5 bases). From germline, CDR1 is MNHNS and CDR2 SASEGT. The CDR3 length is 15 residues. V was cut by 1 base and J by 7 bases, with 16 bases left in between. The CDR3 bases are TGTGCCAGCAGTGAAGGACTCCAGGGTACCTCTGGCTACACCTTC. This codes for CASSEGLQGTSGYTF.

The rearrangement joins TRBV6-6 to TRBJ2-1, with 12 bases that match TRBD2. J was trimmed by 5 bases and V by 5 bases; bases with no gene match: 7. Germline CDR1 is MNHNY and CDR2 is SVGAGI (reference sequence). This CDR3 has 16 residues. CDR3 amino acids: CASSGPLAGGDNEQFF. In nucleotides, the CDR3 is TGTGCCAGCAGTGGCCCTCTAGCGGGGGGGGACAATGAGCAGTTCTTC.

This chain's CDR3 is CASSPGLAGVGDTQYF. Here the CDR3 DNA reads TGTGCCAGCTCACCGGGACTAGCGGGAGTGGGAGATACGCAGTATTTT. J is TRBJ2-3 and V is TRBV18; 14 bases line up with TRBD2. Trimming removed 3 bases from V and 5 bases from J; junction bases left unmatched: 4. The CDR3 spans 16 residues. In germline, CDR1 is KGHSH, CDR2 LQKENI.

This clone was seen just once. V and J are TRBV5-1 and TRBJ1-1; 7 bases are shared with TRBD1. The CDR3 has 13 residues. Germline-derived CDR1 and CDR2 are SGHRS and YFSETQ. The junction had 4 bases not matched to a gene; V was cut back by 4 bases and J by 4 bases. Here the CDR3 reads CASSQGTVTEAFF. The CDR3 nucleotides are TGCGCCAGCAGCCAGGGGACAGTCACTGAAGCTTTCTTT.

The chain employs TRBV19 and TRBJ1-1, with 9 bases lining up with TRBD1. Germline CDR1 LNHDA, CDR2 SQIVND (reference sequence). J lost 8 bases, V lost 5 bases, and 12 bases had no gene match. This CDR3 is built from 15 residues. CDR3 sequence: CASSSSLTGGVEAFF. The CDR3 nucleotides read TGTGCCAGTAGTTCGTCCCTGACAGGGGGAGTAGAAGCTTTCTTT.

The rearrangement joins TRBV5-1 to TRBJ1-1; 7 bases align to TRBD1. The CDR3 is 15 residues long. After removal of 3 bases from V and 4 bases from J, the junction contained 9 bases not matched to a gene. The V gene's germline CDR1 is SGHRS and CDR2 YFSETQ. The CDR3 loop reads CASSSYRGGGTEAFF. The CDR3 DNA reads as TGCGCCAGCAGCTCCTACAGGGGCGGTGGCACTGAAGCTTTCTTT.